The 17 T cell receptor beta chains in this list originate from one sample, sequenced in a study of blood T cell repertoires in COVID-19. Clones were read by immunoSEQ multiplex PCR, and TCRdb kept only the in-frame ones, dropping some. Here the sample spans about 330,000 clones, roughly 90% being singletons. The sample consisted of peripheral blood. The receptors originated from a man in his thirties or forties with COVID-19, enrolled during active disease.

The rearrangement links TRBV11-2 to TRBJ1-4; D gene ambiguous. This CDR3 contains 14 residues. V was shortened by 5 bases and J by 8 bases, with 15 bases between the two germline ends. CDR1 is SGHAT, CDR2 FQNNGV, per germline. In DNA, the CDR3 is TGTGCCAGCAGCCCCCTAGAATTAATAGAAAAACTGTTTTTT. Translating gives CASSPLELIEKLFF. The whole variable domain, filled in from reference TRBV11-2 and TRBJ1-4, reads EAGVAQSPRYKIIEKRQSVAFWCNPISGHATLYWYQQILGQGPKLLIQFQNNGVVDDSQLPKDRFSAERLKGVDSTLKIQPAKLEDSAVYLCASSPLELIEKLFFGSGTQLSVL.

Concerning this clone itself: The junction does not match germline at one end; this may be a read error. Other nucleotide sequences from this sample produce the same CDR3. The chain is built from TRBV27 and TRBJ2-7; tentative D call: TRBD1 (6 bases). The CDR3 loop spans 14 amino acids. Germline V gene data show CDR1 as MNHEY and CDR2 as SMNVEV (reference sequence). The CDR3 sequence is CASSLDSLAYGQYF. In nucleotides, the CDR3 is TGTGCCAGCAGTTTGGACAGTTTAGCCTACGGGCAGTACTTC.

The chain joins TRBV12-3 or TRBV12-4 to TRBJ1-2; D may be TRBD1 (6 bases). The V end was cut by 2 bases, the J end by 5 bases, with 9 bases between. This CDR3 is built from 13 residues. CDR3 loop: CASSLPGTYGYTF. CDR3 DNA: TGTGCCAGCAGTTTACCCGGGACATATGGCTACACCTTC.

This chain connects TRBV2 to TRBJ2-7, with 7 bases that match TRBD1. There are 14 residues in the CDR3. Germline V CDR1 and CDR2: SNHLY, FYNNEI. J gave up 9 bases and V 4 bases, and 12 bases lay outside the gene matches. The CDR3 reads CASSVDRSMMAQYF. The CDR3 DNA is TGTGCCAGCAGTGTGGACAGGTCTATGATGGCGCAGTACTTC.

The chain couples TRBV18 to TRBJ2-1; D may be TRBD1 (5 bases). The CDR3 extends over 19 amino acids. The germline CDR1 and CDR2 sequences are KGHSH and LQKENI. Trimming took off 2 bases at V and 4 bases at J, with 24 bases between the two ends. The CDR3 region is CASSPMALNGAHIYNEQFF. As DNA, the CDR3 is TGTGCCAGCTCACCAATGGCGCTAAATGGGGCCCATATTTACAATGAGCAGTTCTTC.

The chain joins TRBV7-2 to TRBJ1-3; D perhaps matches TRBD1 (6 bases). Germline V CDR1 and CDR2: SGHTA, FQGNSA. CDR3 length: 14 residues. V gave up 5 bases and J gave up 0 bases, with 8 bases separating them. The CDR3 DNA sequence: TGTGCCAGCAGCACGGACAGCTCTGGAAACACCATATATTTT. It translates to CASSTDSSGNTIYF.

The chain uses TRBV6-2 or TRBV6-3 and TRBJ2-7; 7 bases match TRBD1. CDR1 MNHEY and CDR2 SVGEGT come from the germline V gene. V shed 1 base and J 0 bases; nucleotides not matched to a gene: 9. This CDR3 spans 17 amino acids. The CDR3 DNA is TGTGCCAGCAGTTACTACGGACAGGCGTTTTACTCCTACGAGCAGTACTTC. Protein: CASSYYGQAFYSYEQYF.

The chain couples TRBV7-9 to TRBJ1-1, with 9 nucleotides matching TRBD1. Germline CDR1 SEHNR, CDR2 FQNEAQ (reference sequence). This CDR3 has 16 amino acids. V shed 4 bases and J 3 bases; nucleotides not matched to a gene: 9. The CDR3 protein is CASSSSFTGGYTEAFF. The CDR3 bases are TGTGCCAGCAGCTCCAGTTTCACAGGGGGCTACACTGAAGCTTTCTTT.

V gene TRBV5-4 combines with J gene TRBJ2-1, with D unclear. Germline loops: CDR1 SGHNT, CDR2 YYREEE (reference sequence). V lost 0 bases to trimming and J lost 2 bases, with 6 bases between them. CDR3 size: 14 residues. CDR3 DNA sequence: TGTGCCAGCAGCTTGGTAAAGCCCTACAATGAGCAGTTCTTC. This translates into CASSLVKPYNEQFF. Drawing the rest from reference TRBV5-4 and TRBJ2-1, the complete variable domain is ETGVTQSPTHLIKTRGQQVTLRCSSQSGHNTVSWYQQALGQGPQFIFQYYREEENGRGNFPPRFSGLQFPNYSSELNVNALELDDSALYLCASSLVKPYNEQFFGPGTRLTVL.

The chain has TRBV4-1 and TRBJ1-6, with D perhaps matching TRBD1 (6 bases). V was cut by 5 bases and J by 3 bases, with 14 bases left in between. CDR3 length: 16 residues. Germline V lookup: CDR1 MGHRA, CDR2 YSYEKL. CDR3 nucleotides: TGCGCCAGCAGCATAAAGGACAGTTACTATAATTCACCCCTCCACTTT. It yields the protein CASSIKDSYYNSPLHF.

The chain is built from TRBV15 and TRBJ2-3; perhaps TRBD1 as D (7 bases). CDR1 and CDR2 from the germline V gene are LNHNV and YYDKDF (reference sequence). The ends were cut back, 5 bases at V and 2 bases at J, with 14 bases in the middle. This CDR3 spans 15 amino acids. CDR3 loop: CATSLDREVTDTQYF. The CDR3, as DNA: TGTGCCACCAGCCTTGACAGGGAGGTCACAGATACGCAGTATTTT.

The CDR3 nucleotides are TGTGCCAGCAGCGTGACAGGGGGCCTACAAGAGACCCAGTACTTC. It specifies CASSVTGGLQETQYF. The chain links TRBV9 to TRBJ2-5; TRBD1 matches at 10 bases. The CDR3 spans 15 residues. CDR1 and CDR2 (germline): SGDLS, YYNGEE. V lost 2 bases to trimming and J lost 2 bases; unmatched junction nucleotides: 3.

V usage is TRBV9 and J usage is TRBJ2-7, with D possibly matching TRBD2 (6 bases). The CDR3 sequence is 15 residues long. The V gene lost 2 bases and the J gene lost 5 bases, with 17 bases spanning the gap. Germline V gene data show CDR1 as SGDLS and CDR2 as YYNGEE. The CDR3 bases are TGTGCCAGCAGCGTTTTAGGAGGCGGAGGGGACGAGCAGTACTTC. Translating gives CASSVLGGGGDEQYF.

The rearrangement links TRBV5-6 to TRBJ2-3, with 10 bases aligning to TRBD2. This CDR3 contains 18 residues. CDR1 and CDR2 from the germline V gene are SGHDT and YYEEEE. V lost 1 base, J lost 6 bases, and 14 bases stayed unmatched. The CDR3 loop reads CASSLSSGGAAFWDTQYF. Here the CDR3 DNA reads TGTGCCAGCAGCTTGTCTAGCGGGGGCGCTGCCTTCTGGGATACGCAGTATTTT.

The CDR3 DNA reads TGCAGCGTTGAAACGGCGGGACAGGGGGCTAGTGGGGCCAACGTCCTGACTTTC. It translates to CSVETAGQGASGANVLTF. The chain uses TRBV29-1 and TRBJ2-6; 12 bases line up with TRBD1. The CDR3 is made up of 18 amino acids. J lost 3 bases, V lost 2 bases, and 8 bases had no gene match. CDR1 and CDR2 (germline): SQVTM, ANQGSEA.

This chain connects TRBV7-9 to TRBJ2-7; no clear D. CDR1 and CDR2 (germline): SEHNR, FQNEAQ (reference sequence). The germline V and J ends were trimmed by 4 bases and 2 bases, with 15 bases remaining between them. The length of the CDR3 is 15 residues. CDR3 sequence: CASSSPIDQPYEQYF. The CDR3 bases are TGTGCCAGCAGCTCACCAATAGATCAACCCTACGAGCAGTACTTC.

The table lists this clone with a few counts. The V and J genes are TRBV10-3 and TRBJ1-6, with D perhaps matching TRBD1 (5 bases). This CDR3 region has 16 residues. Trimming shortened V by 2 bases and J by 5 bases, and 13 bases separated the two germline ends. Germline assignment: CDR1 ENHRY and CDR2 SYGVKD. CDR3 DNA sequence: TGTGCCATCAGTGAGCCTTGGGGCGTACATAATTCACCCCTCCACTTT. As protein: CAISEPWGVHNSPLHF.